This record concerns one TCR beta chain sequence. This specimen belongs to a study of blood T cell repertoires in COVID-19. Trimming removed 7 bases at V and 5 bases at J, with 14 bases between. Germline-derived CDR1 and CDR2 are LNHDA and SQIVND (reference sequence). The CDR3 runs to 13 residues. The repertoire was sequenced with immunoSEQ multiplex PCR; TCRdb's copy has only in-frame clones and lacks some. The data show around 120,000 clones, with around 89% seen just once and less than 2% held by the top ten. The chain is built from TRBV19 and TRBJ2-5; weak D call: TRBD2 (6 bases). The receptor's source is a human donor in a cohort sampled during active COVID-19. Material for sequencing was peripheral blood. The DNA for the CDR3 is TGTGCCAGTACCTCACGGAGGGGCGAGACCCAGTACTTC. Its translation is CASTSRRGETQYF.